This entry lists 30 T cell receptor beta chains sequenced from one sample in a study of shared clonotypes between healthy human individuals. Assay used: immunoSEQ multiplex PCR; TCRdb lists only in-frame clones, some missing. The table has hundreds of thousands of clones, about two thirds seen once. Sequenced input: memory CD4+ T cells sorted from blood. Subset meaning: CD45RA-negative fraction. All receptors derive from a woman aged 25-40 years in good health.

CDR3 DNA sequence: TGTGCCAGTAGTCCGCGGGAGCCGGGTGGGCCAGATACGCAGTATTTT. Its protein product is CASSPREPGGPDTQYF. The chain recombines TRBV19 with TRBJ2-3; 7 bases align to TRBD2. The CDR3 spans 16 residues. Germline V gene lookup returns CDR1 LNHDA and CDR2 SQIVND (reference sequence). The trim removed 5 bases at V and 4 bases at J, leaving 12 bases unmatched.

V gene TRBV30 combines with J gene TRBJ2-7, with D perhaps matching TRBD2 (6 bases). V dropped 0 bases and J dropped 0 bases, with 12 bases sitting between them. Germline assignment: CDR1 GTSNPN and CDR2 SVGIG (reference sequence). CDR3 size: 15 residues. The DNA for the CDR3 is TGTGCCTGGAGTGTCCCGGGACTCACCTCCTACGAGCAGTACTTC. Protein sequence: CAWSVPGLTSYEQYF. The full variable domain, completed using reference TRBV30 and TRBJ2-7, is SQTIHQWPATLVQPVGSPLSLECTVEGTSNPNLYWYRQAAGRGLQLLFYSVGIGQISSEVPQNLSASRPQDRQFILSSKKLLLSDSGFYLCAWSVPGLTSYEQYFGPGTRLTVT.

This clone was found a few times. This sequence joins TRBV27 and TRBJ1-4; D uncertain. The V gene's germline CDR1 is MNHEY and CDR2 SMNVEV (reference sequence). CDR3 length equals 14 residues. Between the trimmed V and J ends, which lost 5 bases and 7 bases, there was a span of 14 bases. The chain's CDR3 is CASSPSGLGEKLFF. In nucleotides, the CDR3 is TGTGCCAGCAGTCCATCGGGGTTGGGTGAAAAACTGTTTTTT. Together with reference TRBV27 and TRBJ1-4, the CDR3 gives the full variable domain: EAQVTQNPRYLITVTGKKLTVTCSQNMNHEYMSWYRQDPGLGLRQIYYSMNVEVTDKGDVPEGYKVSRKEKRNFPLILESPSPNQTSLYFCASSPSGLGEKLFFGSGTQLSVL.

This clone has a handful of counts. The chain carries TRBV27 and TRBJ1-2; D is unclear. The germline V and J ends were trimmed by 0 bases and 4 bases, with 9 bases remaining between them. The V gene's germline CDR1 is MNHEY and CDR2 SMNVEV (reference sequence). The CDR3 runs 14 residues. Here the CDR3 reads CASSLSKDLYGYTF. In DNA form, the CDR3 reads TGTGCCAGCAGTTTATCGAAGGACCTCTATGGCTACACCTTC.

The chain links TRBV19 to TRBJ1-6; D perhaps matches TRBD1 (6 bases). CDR3 length: 14 amino acids. CDR1 LNHDA and CDR2 SQIVND come from the germline V gene (reference sequence). V lost 5 bases and J 8 bases, leaving 13 bases between the germline ends. CDR3: CASSQGFWDSPLHF. The CDR3, as DNA: TGTGCCAGTAGTCAGGGGTTTTGGGATTCACCCCTCCACTTT.

The table lists this clone with a few counts. This rearrangement joins TRBV18 to TRBJ2-3, with 8 bases aligning to TRBD2. Germline CDR1 and CDR2: KGHSH and LQKENI. The V segment lost 0 bases and the J segment 4 bases; nucleotides outside the gene matches: 3. This CDR3 spans 15 amino acids. The CDR3 sequence is CASSPPGLGADTQYF. The CDR3 nucleotides read TGTGCCAGCTCACCACCGGGACTAGGCGCAGATACGCAGTATTTT.

The gene calls are TRBV30 and TRBJ1-4; no clear D gene. CDR3 length: 13 residues. Between the trimmed V and J ends, which lost 7 bases and 5 bases, there was a span of 14 bases. CDR1 is GTSNPN, CDR2 SVGIG, per germline (reference sequence). In nucleotides, the CDR3 is TGTGCCTCCTCGACAAGGAGGAATGAAAAACTGTTTTTT. Its protein product is CASSTRRNEKLFF. The full variable domain, completed using reference TRBV30 and TRBJ1-4, is SQTIHQWPATLVQPVGSPLSLECTVEGTSNPNLYWYRQAAGRGLQLLFYSVGIGQISSEVPQNLSASRPQDRQFILSSKKLLLSDSGFYLCASSTRRNEKLFFGSGTQLSVL.

In its sample, this clone was seen a few times. This chain connects TRBV6-6 to TRBJ2-7; 11 bases are shared with TRBD2. Germline V gives CDR1 MNHNY, CDR2 SVGAGI (reference sequence). J gave up 3 bases and V 6 bases, and 10 bases lay outside the gene matches. This CDR3 is built from 16 residues. CDR3 sequence reads: CASRDLGTSGGYEQYF. DNA for the CDR3: TGTGCCAGCAGAGACCTAGGGACTAGCGGCGGCTACGAGCAGTACTTC.

The gene calls are TRBV6-6 and TRBJ2-7, with D perhaps given as TRBD1 or TRBD2 (5 bases each). This CDR3 is 15 amino acids long. Germline assignment: CDR1 MNHNY and CDR2 SVGAGI (reference sequence). The germline V and J ends were trimmed by 4 bases and 0 bases, with 13 bases remaining between them. The CDR3 DNA reads TGTGCCAGCAGTTTCAGGCCAGGGAGCTCCTACGAGCAGTACTTC. It codes for CASSFRPGSSYEQYF.

The chain is built from TRBV27 and TRBJ2-7; D remains ambiguous. With 2 bases removed from V and 0 bases from J, the gap between germline ends came to 11 bases. The CDR3 spans 15 residues. The germline gives CDR1 MNHEY, CDR2 SMNVEV (reference sequence). The CDR3 DNA sequence: TGTGCCAGCAGTTTAAAGTCAGGTACCTCCTACGAGCAGTACTTC. It yields the protein CASSLKSGTSYEQYF.

Many counts were recorded for this clone. Other DNA sequences in the sample encode the same CDR3. The chain employs TRBV5-1 and TRBJ2-7; TRBD1 might be the D (6 bases). The ends were cut back, 0 bases at V and 0 bases at J, with 7 bases in the middle. Germline CDR1 and CDR2: SGHRS and YFSETQ. The CDR3 length is 14 residues. CDR3 in DNA: TGCGCCAGCAGCTTGGGACAGGACTCCTACGAGCAGTACTTC. Translating it yields CASSLGQDSYEQYF.

The chain links TRBV29-1 to TRBJ2-1; TRBD2 matches 10 bases. Germline CDR1 SQVTM, CDR2 ANQGSEA. The CDR3 runs to 18 residues. Unmatched junction bases numbered 10, after V lost 1 base and J lost 1 base. The CDR3 sequence is CSVEGLAGLRGSYNEQFF. The CDR3 DNA reads as TGCAGCGTTGAAGGACTAGCGGGCCTGAGAGGGTCCTACAATGAGCAGTTCTTC.

V usage is TRBV30 and J usage is TRBJ2-3; TRBD2 matches at 7 bases. V lost 2 bases to trimming and J lost 0 bases; unmatched junction nucleotides: 2. Germline V gives CDR1 GTSNPN, CDR2 SVGIG (reference sequence). This CDR3 is built from 14 residues. This chain's CDR3 is CAWSKGLSTDTQYF. DNA for the CDR3: TGTGCCTGGAGTAAGGGACTAAGCACAGATACGCAGTATTTT.

CDR3 loop: CASHLGRSTDTQYF. For the CDR3, the DNA is TGTGCCAGCCATCTAGGACGTTCCACAGATACGCAGTATTTT. The gene calls are TRBV21-1 and TRBJ2-3. TRBV21-1 is a pseudogene segment. The CDR3 consists of 14 residues.

The chain carries TRBV4-2 and TRBJ2-7; D perhaps matches TRBD2 (5 bases). Trimming took 5 bases from V and 9 from J, leaving 20 bases between them. Germline V CDR1 and CDR2: LGHNA, YNFKEQ. The CDR3 runs 14 residues. The CDR3, as DNA: TGTGCCAGCAGCTCCCTCCCAAGTGCCGGGGTGCAGTACTTC. As protein: CASSSLPSAGVQYF.

The sample holds a few counts of this clone. The chain uses TRBV25-1 and TRBJ2-6, with TRBD2 as a possible D gene (5 bases). The CDR3 is 16 amino acids. V dropped 4 bases and J dropped 1 base, with 11 bases sitting between them. Per germline, CDR1 MGHDK and CDR2 SYGVNS. The CDR3 bases are TGTGCCAGCAGTGGGCGGGTTGAGTCTGGGGCCAACGTCCTGACTTTC. Translating it yields CASSGRVESGANVLTF.

This clone was detected a few times. A read error may explain this, as a much larger clone is one base away. This same CDR3 is encoded by further DNA sequences in the sample. This sequence joins TRBV6-1 and TRBJ2-7; no firm D call. CDR1 MNHNS and CDR2 SASEGT come from the germline V gene. The length of the CDR3 is 11 residues. Trimming removed 3 bases at V and 4 bases at J, with 4 bases between. CDR3 in DNA: TGTGCCAGCAGTGACTTTTACGAGCAGTACTTC. Translation gives CASSDFYEQYF.

This chain joins TRBV5-6 and TRBJ2-5, with 9 bases that match TRBD2. Trimming took 3 bases from V and 1 from J; bases not matched to a gene: 10. CDR3 length equals 17 residues. Germline CDR1 is SGHDT and CDR2 is YYEEEE. The CDR3: CASSSKLAGVFQETQYF. In DNA, the CDR3 is TGTGCCAGCAGCTCAAAATTAGCGGGAGTATTCCAAGAGACCCAGTACTTC.

V and J are TRBV6-6 and TRBJ1-5; no clear D. From germline, CDR1 is MNHNY and CDR2 SVGAGI (reference sequence). Trimming took off 6 bases at V and 2 bases at J, with 14 bases between the two ends. The CDR3 is made up of 15 amino acids. CDR3 DNA sequence: TGTGCCAGCAGCAGCGCAGGCATGGGCAATCAGCCCCAGCATTTT. It yields the protein CASSSAGMGNQPQHF.

This clone was seen just once. The rearrangement links TRBV29-1 to TRBJ2-7, with D possibly being TRBD1 (6 bases). This CDR3 spans 12 amino acids. V was cut by 6 bases and J by 6 bases, with 15 bases left in between. Germline V gene sequence: CDR1 SQVTM, CDR2 ANQGSEA. CDR3 region: CSVGQGQSEQYF. CDR3 nucleotides: TGCAGCGTCGGGCAGGGGCAGTCCGAGCAGTACTTC.

This clone has only one observation. The chain carries TRBV6-6 and TRBJ2-7; D not resolved. Germline loops: CDR1 MNHNY, CDR2 SVGAGI (reference sequence). The CDR3 is 12 amino acids. V dropped 8 bases and J dropped 3 bases, with 11 bases sitting between them. The CDR3 reads CASGQAHYEQYF. The CDR3 coding sequence is TGTGCCAGCGGGCAGGCCCACTACGAGCAGTACTTC.

This rearrangement joins TRBV2 to TRBJ1-2; D not resolved. In germline, CDR1 is SNHLY, CDR2 FYNNEI. This CDR3 is built from 16 residues. Trimming removed 0 bases from V and 1 base from J, with 12 bases in between. Here the CDR3 reads CASSEAVGDDNYGYTF. The CDR3 DNA is TGTGCCAGCAGTGAAGCGGTGGGCGACGATAACTATGGCTACACCTTC. Variable domain in full (rest from reference TRBV2 and TRBJ1-2): EPEVTQTPSHQVTQMGQEVILRCVPISNHLYFYWYRQILGQKVEFLVSFYNNEISEKSEIFDDQFSVERPDGSNFTLKIRSTKLEDSAMYFCASSEAVGDDNYGYTFGSGTRLTVV.

V and J are TRBV18 and TRBJ1-2; maybe TRBD1 (6 bases). Trimming pared 6 bases from V and 1 base from J, leaving 9 bases between. This CDR3 is 13 amino acids long. Germline CDR1 KGHSH, CDR2 LQKENI. CDR3 amino acids: CASSWTVNYGYTF. CDR3 nucleotide sequence: TGTGCCAGCTCGTGGACAGTTAACTATGGCTACACCTTC. The full variable domain, in which reference TRBV18 and TRBJ1-2 provide the parts outside the CDR3, is NAGVMQNPRHLVRRRGQEARLRCSPMKGHSHVYWYRQLPEEGLKFMVYLQKENIIDESGMPKERFSAEFPKEGPSILRIQQVVRGDSAAYFCASSWTVNYGYTFGSGTRLTVV.

The table lists this clone with a few counts. CDR3: CASSLGDRAGELFF. The CDR3 DNA is TGTGCCAGCAGTCTCGGGGACAGGGCCGGGGAGCTGTTTTTT. The V call is TRBV16, the J call TRBJ2-2; TRBD1 aligns across 9 bases. The germline CDR1 and CDR2 sequences are KGHSY and FQNENV. The junction had 5 bases not matched to a gene; V was cut back by 6 bases and J by 6 bases. This CDR3 comprises 14 residues.

CDR3 nucleotide sequence: TGTGCCAGCAGTGACTCGGTCAGCCAGGGCCCAGATACGCAGTATTTT. Its protein is CASSDSVSQGPDTQYF. The V and J genes are TRBV6-4 and TRBJ2-3, with a tentative D call TRBD1 (5 bases). Between the trimmed V and J ends, which lost 0 bases and 4 bases, there was a span of 14 bases. The CDR3 sequence is 16 residues long. CDR1 MRHNA and CDR2 SNTAGT come from the germline V gene.

The V gene is TRBV2, the J gene TRBJ2-7, with D unresolved. The CDR3 runs 12 residues. The V end was cut by 7 bases, the J end by 2 bases, with 9 bases between. Germline CDR1 SNHLY, CDR2 FYNNEI. The CDR3 sequence is CASMAPTYEQYF. DNA for the CDR3: TGTGCCAGCATGGCTCCCACCTACGAGCAGTACTTC.

The chain uses TRBV11-1 and TRBJ1-5; a weak D match, TRBD1 (5 bases). Germline V gene sequence: CDR1 SGHAT, CDR2 FQDESV (reference sequence). The CDR3 has 15 amino acids. V shed 3 bases and J shed 2 bases, with 11 bases lying between them. The CDR3 nucleotides are TGTGCCAGCAGCTTGGAGGGACCTCGCAATCAGCCCCAGCATTTT. It translates to CASSLEGPRNQPQHF. Supplemented by reference TRBV11-1 and TRBJ1-5, the full variable domain reads EAEVAQSPRYKITEKSQAVAFWCDPISGHATLYWYRQILGQGPELLVQFQDESVVDDSQLPKDRFSAERLKGVDSTLKIQPAELGDSAMYLCASSLEGPRNQPQHFGDGTRLSIL.

This chain links TRBV2 with TRBJ2-7, with 7 bases matching TRBD1. Germline-derived CDR1 and CDR2 are SNHLY and FYNNEI. Losses at the gene ends were 7 bases for V and 3 bases for J; bases not matched to a gene: 9. This CDR3 has 14 residues. Here the CDR3 reads CASNPQGTDYEQYF. The DNA for the CDR3 is TGTGCCAGCAATCCACAGGGGACCGACTACGAGCAGTACTTC.

V usage is TRBV29-1 and J usage is TRBJ2-7, with 8 bases fitting TRBD1. V was pared by 5 bases and J by 0 bases, with 6 bases of the junction left unmatched. This CDR3 has 14 residues. In germline, CDR1 is SQVTM, CDR2 ANQGSEA. The CDR3 reads CSVLGQGASYEQYF. The CDR3 DNA follows: TGCAGCGTTCTAGGACAGGGTGCCTCCTACGAGCAGTACTTC.

The J gene is TRBJ2-7, the V gene TRBV10-1, with 8 bases lining up with TRBD2. Per the germline V gene, CDR1 is WNHNN and CDR2 is SYGVQD (reference sequence). This CDR3 comprises 15 residues. V lost 3 bases to trimming and J lost 4 bases; unmatched junction nucleotides: 8. The CDR3 is CASSDPAGEQYEQYF. The CDR3 nucleotides are TGCGCCAGCAGTGATCCAGCGGGAGAACAATACGAGCAGTACTTC.